What follows is one T cell receptor beta chain and its context. Antigen unknown. The data belong to a study of PD-1 blockade in classical Hodgkin lymphoma. The study, taken as a whole, reports: Exclusion was applied to patients who started nivolumab under 1 year after ASCT.

The time point here: cycle 4 day 1 (C4D1), after less than seven weeks of nivolumab. Relapses following autologous stem cell transplantation were seen in all patients, with brentuximab vedotin exposure varying. Data came from immunoSEQ multiplex PCR; TCRdb stores just in-frame clones and leaves some out. The data show over 9,500 clones, nearly 85% seen once. CDR1 is WNHNN and CDR2 is SYGVQD in the germline V gene (reference sequence). The CDR3 loop spans 16 amino acids. Trimming at V came to 0 bases and at J to 5 bases, leaving 5 bases not matched to a gene. This TCR came from a human donor with classical Hodgkin lymphoma. The sequences come from peripheral blood mononuclear cells (PBMCs), collected before the fourth cycle of nivolumab. The chain links TRBV10-1 to TRBJ2-3, with 10 bases aligning to TRBD1. The CDR3 here is CASSESRQGAGDTQYF. In nucleotides, the CDR3 is TGCGCCAGCAGTGAGTCCAGACAGGGGGCGGGAGATACGCAGTATTTT.